This entry features one T cell receptor (beta chain) sequence. What this receptor recognizes is not known. No clone much larger than this one lies a single base away; base qualities are absent. This entry belongs to a study of OX40 agonist ivuxolimab in advanced cancers. Background for the entire study: Ivuxolimab was an agonistic, fully human IgG2 monoclonal antibody directed against OX40 (CD134), a costimulatory receptor. Intravenous ivuxolimab was administered to patients every 2 weeks at six dose levels: 0.01, 0.1, 0.3, 1.5, 3 and 10 mg/kg. Of the 52 patients in dose escalation, around 19 had hepatocellular carcinoma, some 15 had melanoma, 9 had renal cell carcinoma and 9 had head and neck cancer. In the dose-escalation cohort, roughly 80% of patients were male, and the mean age was approximately 64 years, with a range of roughly 23 to 85. Prior anti-PD-1, anti-PD-L1 or anti-CTLA-4 therapy was permitted, and roughly two fifths of dose-escalation patients had received checkpoint inhibitors. Three dose-escalation patients achieved partial responses, one with hepatocellular carcinoma and two with cutaneous melanoma. Peripheral TCRbeta sequencing aimed to test whether ivuxolimab altered TCR sequence diversity and caused clonal T-cell expansion. The paper reports the monotherapy dose-escalation portion (N = 52 patients) of the phase I ivuxolimab trial.

Patients with autoimmune disease history or receiving systemic immunosuppression were excluded from the trial. Peripheral blood for TCR sequencing was collected from all dose cohorts at baseline, on cycle 4 day 1, and on cycle 7 day 1. Samples were obtained from an open-label, multicenter, first-in-human phase I dose-escalation trial of ivuxolimab. Adults with locally advanced or metastatic head and neck squamous cell, hepatocellular, melanoma or renal cell carcinoma were enrolled in the trial. CD4+ and CD8+ T cells were sorted separately from peripheral blood before TCR sequencing. To sequence the TCRbeta CDR3 region, genomic DNA was isolated from the sorted cells. The immunoSEQ Assay was used to sequence the TCRbeta CDR3 regions. What TCRdb holds here is the immuneACCESS table cut down to in-frame rearrangements. Part of the clones is not present; checked against another copy, under half of the missing clones reflect an unresolved V gene, and the others are unexplained. In all, the sample holds 55,000 to 75,000 clones, and approximately 86% of those were seen once. The ten largest clones add up to 0.65% to 0.9% of the sample.

V is clipped by 3 bases and J by 4 bases, and the sequence between their germline boundaries is 12 bases long. CDR1 and CDR2, per the germline V gene, are SGHAT and FQNNGV. From cysteine to phenylalanine, the CDR3 is 14 amino acids long. Just CDR3 DNA is preserved here, 42 bases in frame from base 1. Results and caveats for the whole study, not just this receptor: In the 0.1-3.0 mg/kg groups, partial responders had among the lowest normalized peripheral clonal expansion, particularly in CD8+ T cells. After ivuxolimab, expanded clones were on average more numerous among CD8+ T cells than among CD4+ T cells. At doses of 0.1 to 3.0 mg/kg, clonal expansion of both CD4+ and CD8+ T cells in blood was seen between baseline and week 6. Low levels of normalized T-cell clonal expansion were also shown by some nonresponding patients. The antigen specificity of the clonally expanded peripheral T cells was not determined.

The sequence was obtained from an adult with an advanced solid tumor such as melanoma, head and neck, liver or kidney cancer. The starting material was CD4+ or CD8+ T cells sorted from blood, obtained in a trial of the OX40 agonist ivuxolimab. The rearrangement combines TRBV11-2 with TRBJ1-2, with no D gene named confidently. The DNA sequence is TGTGCCAGCAGCTTCTCCGCGGCTCTCTATGGCTACACCTTC. Its coded protein is CASSFSAALYGYTF.